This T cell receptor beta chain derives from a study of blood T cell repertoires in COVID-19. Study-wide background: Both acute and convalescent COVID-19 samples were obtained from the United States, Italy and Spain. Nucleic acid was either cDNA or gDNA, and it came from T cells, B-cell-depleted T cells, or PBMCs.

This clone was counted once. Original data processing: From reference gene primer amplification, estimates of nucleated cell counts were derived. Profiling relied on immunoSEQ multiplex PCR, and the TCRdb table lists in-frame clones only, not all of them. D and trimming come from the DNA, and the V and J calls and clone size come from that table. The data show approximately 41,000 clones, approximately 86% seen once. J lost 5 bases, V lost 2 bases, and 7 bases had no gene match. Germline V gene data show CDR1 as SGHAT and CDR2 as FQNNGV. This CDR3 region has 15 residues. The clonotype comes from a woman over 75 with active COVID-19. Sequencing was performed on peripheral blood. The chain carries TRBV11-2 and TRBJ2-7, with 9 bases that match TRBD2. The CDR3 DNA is TGTGCCAGCAGCTTAAAAAGCGGGGGGCGTGACGAGCAGTACTTC. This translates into CASSLKSGGRDEQYF.